This paragraph reports one TCR beta chain. This receptor's antigen is unknown. One base away there is no much larger clone; base qualities are not given. The data were taken from a study of OX40 agonist ivuxolimab in advanced cancers. About the study as a whole: Ivuxolimab, which targeted the costimulatory receptor OX40 (CD134), was an agonistic, fully human IgG2 monoclonal antibody. Intravenous ivuxolimab was administered to patients every 2 weeks at six dose levels: 0.01, 0.1, 0.3, 1.5, 3 and 10 mg/kg. Among the 52 dose-escalation patients, about 19 had hepatocellular carcinoma, approximately 15 melanoma, 9 renal cell carcinoma and 9 head and neck cancer. In the dose-escalation cohort, over 65% of patients were male, and the mean age was around 60 years, with a range of roughly 20 to 80. Patients were allowed to have had prior anti-PD-1, anti-PD-L1 or anti-CTLA-4 therapy, and 40% to 45% of the dose-escalation patients had been treated with checkpoint inhibitors. Partial responses were achieved by three dose-escalation patients, of whom one had hepatocellular carcinoma and two had cutaneous melanoma. Peripheral TCRbeta sequencing was intended to test whether TCR sequence diversity was altered and clonal T-cell expansion was caused by ivuxolimab. The paper covers the monotherapy dose-escalation part of the phase I ivuxolimab trial, which included N of about 50 patients.

The trial excluded patients who had a history of autoimmune disease or were on systemic immunosuppression. In every dose cohort, peripheral blood was drawn for TCR sequencing at baseline, cycle 4 day 1, and cycle 7 day 1. Samples came from an open-label, multicenter, first-in-human phase I dose-escalation trial of ivuxolimab. The trial enrolled adults with locally advanced or metastatic head and neck squamous cell, hepatocellular, melanoma or renal cell carcinoma. CD4+ and CD8+ T cells were sorted separately from peripheral blood before TCR sequencing. Overall study outcomes, separate from this receptor: After ivuxolimab, CD8+ T cells had more expanded clones than CD4+ T cells on average. Clonal expansion of both CD4+ and CD8+ blood T cells was observed from baseline to week 6 at doses 0.1 to 3.0 mg/kg. The antigen specificity of the clonally expanded peripheral T cells was not determined. In partial responders in the 0.1-3.0 mg/kg groups, normalized peripheral clonal expansion was found to be among the lowest, especially among CD8+ T cells. Low levels of normalized T-cell clonal expansion were also seen in some patients who did not respond.

For sequencing of the TCRbeta CDR3 region, genomic DNA was extracted from the sorted cells. The immunoSEQ Assay was used to sequence the TCRbeta CDR3 regions. TCRdb stores this immuneACCESS table with in-frame sequences only. Part of the clones is absent; in the studies checked, under half of the shortfall reflects unresolved V genes, and no reason is known for the rest. This sample is represented by 55,000 to 70,000 clones; 86% of them were singletons. The ten largest account for roughly 2.7% of the sample. The CDR3 contains 13 residues, cysteine and phenylalanine counted. Only CDR3 DNA is held: 39 bases, read in frame from base 1. Looking up the germline V gene (reference sequence) yields CDR1 LNHDA and CDR2 SQIVND. V is trimmed back by 5 bases and J by 2 bases, and the junction contains 2 bases that no gene match accounts for.

The sequence was obtained from an adult with an advanced solid tumor such as melanoma, head and neck, liver or kidney cancer. Here the chain combines TRBV19 and TRBJ2-5; the central 7 bases match TRBD1. Material: CD4+ or CD8+ T cells sorted from blood, obtained in a trial of the OX40 agonist ivuxolimab. The DNA sequence follows: TGTGCCAGTAGTTTGGACAGGCAAGAGACCCAGTACTTC. This yields the protein CASSLDRQETQYF. Here the CDR3 is joined to the reference TRBV19 and TRBJ2-5 genes, and the full variable domain is: DGGITQSPKYLFRKEGQNVTLSCEQNLNHDAMYWYRQDPGQGLRLIYYSQIVNDFQKGDIAEGYSVSREKKESFPLTVTSAQKNPTAFYLCASSLDRQETQYFGPGTRLLVL.